A single T cell receptor (beta chain) is shown here with its context. The CDR3 covers 15 residues. Trimming left V 4 bases short and J 10 bases short, with 18 bases between. Germline V gene data show CDR1 as SGDLS and CDR2 as YYNGEE. Sequenced by immunoSEQ multiplex PCR; TCRdb stores in-frame clones only, minus some. The table includes around 200,000 clones, nearly 90% detected once. The data stem from a study of blood T cell repertoires in COVID-19. Study at large: Material from acute and convalescent COVID-19 was sourced from the United States, Italy and Spain.

The chain combines TRBV9 with TRBJ1-6; no reliable D call. The sample was peripheral blood. This TCR was sampled from a man aged 45-65 years with acute or convalescent COVID-19. Here the CDR3 reads CASSRDSHPNSPLHF. In DNA form, the CDR3 reads TGTGCCAGCAGCCGAGACTCCCATCCGAACTCACCCCTCCACTTT.